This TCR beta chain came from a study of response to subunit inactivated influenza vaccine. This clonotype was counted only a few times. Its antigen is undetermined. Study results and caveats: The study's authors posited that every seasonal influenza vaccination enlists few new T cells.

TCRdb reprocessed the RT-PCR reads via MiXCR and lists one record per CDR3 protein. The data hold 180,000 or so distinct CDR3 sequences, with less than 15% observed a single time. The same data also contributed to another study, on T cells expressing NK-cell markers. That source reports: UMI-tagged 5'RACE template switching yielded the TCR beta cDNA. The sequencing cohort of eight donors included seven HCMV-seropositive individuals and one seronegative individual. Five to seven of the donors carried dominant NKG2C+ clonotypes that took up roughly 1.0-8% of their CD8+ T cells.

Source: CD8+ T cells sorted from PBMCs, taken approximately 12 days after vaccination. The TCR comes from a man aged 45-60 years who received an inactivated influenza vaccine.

CDR3 bases: TGTGCCAGCGTTTTACATTATAGCACAGATACGCAGTATTTT. Its protein product is CASVLHYSTDTQYF. The chain couples TRBV12-3 or TRBV12-4 to TRBJ2-3; D call uncertain. Trimming removed 8 bases from V and 0 bases from J, with 12 bases in between. This CDR3 is built from 14 residues.